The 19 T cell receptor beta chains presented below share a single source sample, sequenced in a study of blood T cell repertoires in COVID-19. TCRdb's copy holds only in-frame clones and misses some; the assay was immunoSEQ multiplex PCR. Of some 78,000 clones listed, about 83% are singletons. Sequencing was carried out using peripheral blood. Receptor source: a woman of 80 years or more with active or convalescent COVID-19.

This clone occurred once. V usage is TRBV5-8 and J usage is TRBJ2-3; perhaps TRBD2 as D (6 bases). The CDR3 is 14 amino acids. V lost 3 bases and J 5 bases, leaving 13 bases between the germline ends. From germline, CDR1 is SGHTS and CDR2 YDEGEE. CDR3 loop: CASSWQGGLDTQYF. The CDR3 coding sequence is TGTGCCAGCAGCTGGCAGGGAGGTTTAGATACGCAGTATTTT.

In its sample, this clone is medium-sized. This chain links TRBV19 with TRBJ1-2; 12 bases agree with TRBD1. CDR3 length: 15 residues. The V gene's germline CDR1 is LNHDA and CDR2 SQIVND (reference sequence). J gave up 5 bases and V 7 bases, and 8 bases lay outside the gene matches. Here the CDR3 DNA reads TGTGCCAGTATTCCGGGACAGGGGGCTCGTTATGGCTACACCTTC. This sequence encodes CASIPGQGARYGYTF.

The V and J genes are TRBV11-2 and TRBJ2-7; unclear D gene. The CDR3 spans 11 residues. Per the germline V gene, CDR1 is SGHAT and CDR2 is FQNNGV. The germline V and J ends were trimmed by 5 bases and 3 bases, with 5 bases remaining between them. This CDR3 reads CASSPYYEQYF. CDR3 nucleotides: TGTGCCAGCAGCCCTTACTACGAGCAGTACTTC. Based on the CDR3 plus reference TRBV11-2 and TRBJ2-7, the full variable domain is EAGVAQSPRYKIIEKRQSVAFWCNPISGHATLYWYQQILGQGPKLLIQFQNNGVVDDSQLPKDRFSAERLKGVDSTLKIQPAKLEDSAVYLCASSPYYEQYFGPGTRLTVT.

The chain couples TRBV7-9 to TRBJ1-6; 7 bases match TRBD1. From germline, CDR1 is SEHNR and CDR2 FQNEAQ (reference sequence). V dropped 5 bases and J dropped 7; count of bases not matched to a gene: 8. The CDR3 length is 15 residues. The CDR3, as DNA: TGTGCCAGCAGCCCACTTGGGGGACAGAATTCACCCCTCCACTTT. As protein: CASSPLGGQNSPLHF. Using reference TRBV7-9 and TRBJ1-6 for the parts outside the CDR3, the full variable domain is DTGVSQNPRHKITKRGQNVTFRCDPISEHNRLYWYRQTLGQGPEFLTYFQNEAQLEKSRLLSDRFSAERPKGSFSTLEIQRTEQGDSAMYLCASSPLGGQNSPLHFGNGTRLTVT.

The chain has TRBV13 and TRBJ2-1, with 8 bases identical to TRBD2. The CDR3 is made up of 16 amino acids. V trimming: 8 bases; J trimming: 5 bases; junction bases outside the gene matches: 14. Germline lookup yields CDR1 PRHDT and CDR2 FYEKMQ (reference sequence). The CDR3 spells CASGVGGRRKHNEQFF. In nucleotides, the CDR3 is TGTGCCAGCGGAGTGGGCGGGAGGAGAAAACACAATGAGCAGTTCTTC.

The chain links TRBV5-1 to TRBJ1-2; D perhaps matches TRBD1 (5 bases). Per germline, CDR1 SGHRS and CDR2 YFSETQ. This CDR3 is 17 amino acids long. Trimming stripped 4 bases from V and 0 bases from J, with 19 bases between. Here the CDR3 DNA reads TGCGCCAGCAGCCCGCGGCCACTGGGGGAGGCTAACTATGGCTACACCTTC. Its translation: CASSPRPLGEANYGYTF.

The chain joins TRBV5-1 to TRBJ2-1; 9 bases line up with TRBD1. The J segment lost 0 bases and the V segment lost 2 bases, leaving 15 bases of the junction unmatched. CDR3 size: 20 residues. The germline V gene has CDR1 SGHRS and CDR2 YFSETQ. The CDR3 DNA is TGCGCCAGCAGCTTTGGGGGAACGGGACAGGGATCAAGCTCCTACAATGAGCAGTTCTTC. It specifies CASSFGGTGQGSSSYNEQFF. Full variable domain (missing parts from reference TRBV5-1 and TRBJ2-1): KAGVTQTPRYLIKTRGQQVTLSCSPISGHRSVSWYQQTPGQGLQFLFEYFSETQRNKGNFPGRFSGRQFSNSRSEMNVSTLELGDSALYLCASSFGGTGQGSSSYNEQFFGPGTRLTVL.

For the CDR3, the DNA is TGTGCCAGCAGTTACTCGACAGGGGTGGGTCAGCCCCAGCATTTT. Its translation is CASSYSTGVGQPQHF. J is TRBJ1-5 and V is TRBV6-2 or TRBV6-3, with 8 bases lining up with TRBD1. Trimming at V came to 0 bases and at J to 6 bases, leaving 4 bases not matched to a gene. The CDR3 runs 15 residues. Germline CDR1 reads MNHEY; CDR2 reads SVGEGT.

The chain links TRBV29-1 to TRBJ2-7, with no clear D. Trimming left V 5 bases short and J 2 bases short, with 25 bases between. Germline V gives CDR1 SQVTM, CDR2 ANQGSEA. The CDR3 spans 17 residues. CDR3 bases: TGCAGCGTTCTGAGCCGATTGCCTGGCAGACAAACCTACGAGCAGTACTTC. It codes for CSVLSRLPGRQTYEQYF.

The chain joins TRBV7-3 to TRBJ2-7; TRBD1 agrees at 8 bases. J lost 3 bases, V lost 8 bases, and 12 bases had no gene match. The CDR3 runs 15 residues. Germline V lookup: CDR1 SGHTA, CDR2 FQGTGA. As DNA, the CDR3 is TGTGCCAGCTCCGACCCCCTCAGGGGGCGCTACGAGCAGTACTTC. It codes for CASSDPLRGRYEQYF.

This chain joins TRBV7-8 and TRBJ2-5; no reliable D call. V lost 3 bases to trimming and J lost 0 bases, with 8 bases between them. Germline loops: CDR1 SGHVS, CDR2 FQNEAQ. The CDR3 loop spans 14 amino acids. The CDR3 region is CASSFRSNQETQYF. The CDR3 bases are TGTGCCAGCAGCTTTCGGTCTAACCAAGAGACCCAGTACTTC.

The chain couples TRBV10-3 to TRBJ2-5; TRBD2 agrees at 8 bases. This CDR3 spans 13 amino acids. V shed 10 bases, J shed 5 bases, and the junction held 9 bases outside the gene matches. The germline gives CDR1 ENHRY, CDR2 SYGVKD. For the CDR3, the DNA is TGTGCCACGGGACTAGAGACTTCGGAGACCCAGTACTTC. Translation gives CATGLETSETQYF.

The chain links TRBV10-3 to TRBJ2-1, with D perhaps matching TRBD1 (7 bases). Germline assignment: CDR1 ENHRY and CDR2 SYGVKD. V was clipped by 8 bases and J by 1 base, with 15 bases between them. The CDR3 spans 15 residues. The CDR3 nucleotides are TGTGCCATCCTGACAGGGAGGAAGTCCTACAATGAGCAGTTCTTC. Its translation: CAILTGRKSYNEQFF.

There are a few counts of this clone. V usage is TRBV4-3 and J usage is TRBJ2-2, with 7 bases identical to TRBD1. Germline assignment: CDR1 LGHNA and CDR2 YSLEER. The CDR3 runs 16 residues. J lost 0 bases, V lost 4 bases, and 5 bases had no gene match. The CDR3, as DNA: TGCGCCAGCAGCCTATACGGGACAGCGAACACCGGGGAGCTGTTTTTT. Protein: CASSLYGTANTGELFF.

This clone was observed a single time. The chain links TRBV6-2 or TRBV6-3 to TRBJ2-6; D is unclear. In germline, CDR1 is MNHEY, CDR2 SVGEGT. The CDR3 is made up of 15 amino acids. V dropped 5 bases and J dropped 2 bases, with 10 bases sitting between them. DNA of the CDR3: TGTGCCAGCAGTCCCCCCCGGGCTGGGGCCAACGTCCTGACTTTC. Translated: CASSPPRAGANVLTF.

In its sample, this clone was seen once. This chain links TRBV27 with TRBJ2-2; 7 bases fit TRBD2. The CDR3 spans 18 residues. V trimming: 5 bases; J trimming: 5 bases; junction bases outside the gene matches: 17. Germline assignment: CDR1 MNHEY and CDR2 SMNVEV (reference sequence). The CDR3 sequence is CASSPLGAGIGETGELFF. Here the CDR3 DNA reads TGTGCCAGCAGTCCCCTTGGAGCGGGGATAGGAGAGACCGGGGAGCTGTTTTTT.

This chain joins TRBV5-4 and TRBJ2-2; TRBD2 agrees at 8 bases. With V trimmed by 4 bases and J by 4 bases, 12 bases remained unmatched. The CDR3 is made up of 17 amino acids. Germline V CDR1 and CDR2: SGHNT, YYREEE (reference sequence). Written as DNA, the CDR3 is TGTGCCAGCAGCCCGTCCCCAGCGGGGGCCGGCACCGGGGAGCTGTTTTTT. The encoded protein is CASSPSPAGAGTGELFF.

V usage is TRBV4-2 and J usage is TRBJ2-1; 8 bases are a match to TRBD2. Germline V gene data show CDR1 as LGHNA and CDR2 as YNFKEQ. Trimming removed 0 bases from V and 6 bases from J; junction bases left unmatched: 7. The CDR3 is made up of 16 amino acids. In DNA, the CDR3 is TGTGCCAGCAGCCAAGAGGGCCGGGGGGGCCGCAATGAGCAGTTCTTC. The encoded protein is CASSQEGRGGRNEQFF.

The chain's CDR3 is CASSKSVGGEKLFF. CDR3 coding DNA: TGTGCCAGCAGCAAATCAGTGGGAGGAGAAAAACTGTTTTTT. The V and J genes are TRBV28 and TRBJ1-4; no definite D call. V was trimmed by 6 bases and J by 8 bases, leaving 16 bases between them. Germline V gene data show CDR1 as MDHEN and CDR2 as SYDVKM. This CDR3 is 14 amino acids long.